This T cell receptor (beta chain) was obtained from a study of blood T cell repertoires in COVID-19. About the research overall: Whether acute or convalescent, the COVID-19 samples came from the United States, Italy and Spain. From T cells, B-cell-depleted T cells, or PBMCs came the material, which was cDNA or gDNA.

The V and J ends lost 1 base and 6 bases respectively, with 13 bases between them. This CDR3 has 15 residues. Germline CDR1 and CDR2: SGHAT and FQNNGV. Authors' analysis steps: Reference gene primer amplification yielded estimated nucleated cell counts. TCRdb's copy holds only in-frame clones and misses some; the assay was immunoSEQ multiplex PCR. V and J calls and clone size come straight from that table; D and trimming were deduced from the DNA. The table lists 200,000 to 300,000 clones, around 88% of them singletons. The sequence came from a woman in her twenties or thirties who had recovered from COVID-19. The V call is TRBV11-2, the J call TRBJ1-5; D call uncertain. Sequencing was performed on peripheral blood. In DNA form, the CDR3 reads TGTGCCAGCAGCTTAGGCGGGTGGGGTAGTCAGCCCCAGCATTTT. Translating gives CASSLGGWGSQPQHF.